This T cell receptor (beta chain) was recorded in a study of blood T cell repertoires in COVID-19. Study at large: COVID-19 samples from acute and convalescent phases originated in the United States, Italy and Spain.

Method: immunoSEQ multiplex PCR; TCRdb's copy keeps in-frame clones and lacks some. The data hold 250,000 to 350,000 clones, with less than 85% observed a single time. CDR3 length equals 13 residues. Germline V gives CDR1 SGDLS, CDR2 YYNGEE. V lost 0 bases, J lost 7 bases, and 10 bases lay in between. Cohort placement rested on clinical history that participants reported themselves. Cohort 3 recovered donors had two negative PCRs, clearance, or symptom resolution. Input material: PBMCs or T cells enriched from blood (not recorded which). The rearrangement uses TRBV9 and TRBJ1-2; the D gene is possibly TRBD1 (5 bases). This TCR was recovered from a woman aged 50 to 60 who had recovered from COVID-19. The CDR3 region has the DNA TGTGCCAGCAGCGTAGATTTGGGGGGTGGCTACACCTTC. Translated: CASSVDLGGGYTF.